A single sample gave rise to the 6 T cell receptor beta chains below, sequenced in a study of cytomegalovirus exposure and HLA in healthy donors (dated by TCRdb to the late 2010s). The library was prepared using the immunoSEQ multiplex PCR assay. TCRdb took this table from immuneACCESS and kept in-frame rearrangements with V and J called. Such tables lack part of the clones; where checked against another copy, unresolved V genes explain under half of the gap, and the rest is unexplained. A total of 210,000 or so clones appear in this sample, around 88% of them only once. Of the sample, about 2.9% falls within the top ten clones. Material for sequencing was PBMCs. The receptors were sampled from a woman aged 18-29 years in good health and CMV-seronegative.

This chain uses TRBV5-1 with TRBJ1-1, with D hard to call. CDR1 and CDR2 from the germline V gene are SGHRS and YFSETQ. The CDR3 consists of 13 residues. V lost 7 bases and J 3 bases, leaving 13 bases between the germline ends. As DNA, the CDR3 is TGCGCCAGCTCATGGAGGGCGGACACTGAAGCTTTCTTT. This translates into CASSWRADTEAFF.

The table lists this clone with a few counts. The genes are TRBV5-6 and TRBJ1-5; a possible D gene is TRBD1 (5 bases). V was pared by 2 bases and J by 2 bases, with 8 bases between. The CDR3 extends over 14 amino acids. Germline V CDR1 and CDR2: SGHDT, YYEEEE. The chain's CDR3 is CASSLGAGNQPQHF. CDR3 nucleotide sequence: TGTGCCAGCAGCTTAGGGGCAGGCAATCAGCCCCAGCATTTT.

This chain joins TRBV28 and TRBJ2-3, with TRBD2 matching over 7 bases. Per the germline V gene, CDR1 is MDHEN and CDR2 is SYDVKM. V was pared by 6 bases and J by 6 bases, with 12 bases of the junction left unmatched. The CDR3 extends over 15 amino acids. The CDR3 DNA reads as TGTGCCAGCAGACAACCGGGCGGGAGTACCGATACGCAGTATTTT. Protein: CASRQPGGSTDTQYF.

This clone has just one count. This chain connects TRBV6-1 to TRBJ2-1; 7 bases match TRBD2. The CDR3 is 15 residues long. The junction had 9 bases not matched to a gene; V was cut back by 7 bases and J by 3 bases. Germline V gives CDR1 MNHNS, CDR2 SASEGT. The CDR3 nucleotides read TGTGCCAGCAACGTCGGGAGGTCGTACTACAATGAGCAGTTCTTC. Translating it yields CASNVGRSYYNEQFF.

The V gene is TRBV27, the J gene TRBJ2-5, with D perhaps matching TRBD1 (6 bases). V dropped 1 base and J dropped 4 bases, with 13 bases sitting between them. The germline V gene has CDR1 MNHEY and CDR2 SMNVEV (reference sequence). The CDR3 is made up of 15 amino acids. CDR3 nucleotide sequence: TGTGCCAGCAGTTTATTTGCAGGGGCAGCAGAGACCCAGTACTTC. Its translation: CASSLFAGAAETQYF.

This chain connects TRBV4-1 to TRBJ2-6; TRBD1 matches 9 bases. CDR3 length: 20 amino acids. Germline V gene lookup returns CDR1 MGHRA and CDR2 YSYEKL. V shed 0 bases and J 3 bases; nucleotides not matched to a gene: 12. CDR3 protein: CASSQEWGDRVLRGANVLTF. The DNA for the CDR3 is TGCGCCAGCAGCCAAGAATGGGGGGACAGGGTGTTGCGTGGGGCCAACGTCCTGACTTTC.